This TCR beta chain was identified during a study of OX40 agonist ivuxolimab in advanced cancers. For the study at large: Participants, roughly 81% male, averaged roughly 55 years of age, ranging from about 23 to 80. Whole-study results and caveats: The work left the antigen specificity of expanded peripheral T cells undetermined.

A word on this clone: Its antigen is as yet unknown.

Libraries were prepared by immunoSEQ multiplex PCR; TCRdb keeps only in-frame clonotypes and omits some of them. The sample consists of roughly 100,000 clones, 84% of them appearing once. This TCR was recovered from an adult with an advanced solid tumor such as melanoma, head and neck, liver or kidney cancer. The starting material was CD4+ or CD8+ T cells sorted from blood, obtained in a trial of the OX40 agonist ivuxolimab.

The CDR3 loop is CASSSAAEAVSSGNTIYF. The CDR3 DNA is TGTGCCAGCAGCTCCGCGGCCGAGGCCGTGAGCTCTGGAAACACCATATATTTT. The rearrangement links TRBV28 to TRBJ1-3; D not certain. Germline CDR1 is MDHEN and CDR2 is SYDVKM. The V end was cut by 6 bases, the J end by 0 bases, with 21 bases between. The CDR3 consists of 18 residues.